This T cell receptor (beta chain) derives from a study of shared clonotypes between healthy human individuals. Clones were read by immunoSEQ multiplex PCR, and TCRdb kept only the in-frame ones, dropping some. The sample holds 1.4 million to 1.5 million clones, approximately 97% seen once. This CDR3 has 15 residues. Trimming left V 1 base short and J 3 bases short, with 13 bases between. Germline V gene data show CDR1 as SGHTA and CDR2 as FQGNSA. CD4+ cells yielded CD45RA+ naive and CD45RA-negative memory subsets. V usage is TRBV7-2 and J usage is TRBJ2-7; D ambiguous. This TCR was sampled from a man younger than 40 in good health. Sequencing used naive CD4+ T cells sorted from blood. Subset in this sample: CD45RA+ positively selected. The CDR3 DNA sequence: TGTGCCAGCAGCTTAGACTTGGGTAACATCTACGAGCAGTACTTC. Encoded protein: CASSLDLGNIYEQYF.